These T cell receptor beta chains were read from a single sample in a study of somatic mutations in cytotoxic T cells in rheumatoid arthritis. Libraries were prepared by immunoSEQ multiplex PCR; TCRdb keeps only in-frame clonotypes and omits some of them. This repertoire shows a few thousand clones, around 78% found once; its top ten account for around 38%. The material sequenced was CD8+ T cells sorted from blood. Source of these receptors: a man aged 65-85 years with rheumatoid arthritis. CDR3s include the opening cysteine and the closing phenylalanine or tryptophan. The D gene is left open where the match is weak. Not all rows give a size; the values are once, few, many and, for expanded clones, a class.

j_gene: TRBJ2-7; v_gene: TRBV27; d_gene: TRBD1; abundance: .; CDR3aa: CASGHRTGGGYEQYF; CDR3nt: TGTGCCAGCGGGCACCGGACAGGGGGCGGGTACGAGCAGTACTTC
j_gene: TRBJ2-1; v_gene: TRBV15; d_gene: TRBD2; abundance: few; CDR3aa: CATSRDRGGPYNEQFF; CDR3nt: TGTGCCACCAGCAGAGATCGCGGGGGTCCCTACAATGAGCAGTTCTTC
j_gene: TRBJ1-1; v_gene: TRBV27; d_gene: .; abundance: .; CDR3aa: CASSLLGLGATEAFF; CDR3nt: TGTGCCAGCAGTTTACTCGGGTTGGGGGCCACTGAAGCTTTCTTT
j_gene: TRBJ2-5; v_gene: TRBV9; d_gene: .; abundance: .; CDR3aa: CASSVFIGGPGQETQYF; CDR3nt: TGTGCCAGCAGCGTGTTCATAGGAGGGCCGGGCCAAGAGACCCAGTACTTC
j_gene: TRBJ1-1; v_gene: TRBV27; d_gene: TRBD1; abundance: .; CDR3aa: CASGDRGETEAFF; CDR3nt: TGTGCCAGCGGGGACAGGGGAGAGACTGAAGCTTTCTTT
j_gene: TRBJ1-3; v_gene: TRBV10-3; d_gene: .; abundance: once; CDR3aa: CAISESRRGSGNTIYF; CDR3nt: TGTGCCATCAGTGAGTCGAGGCGGGGCTCTGGAAACACCATATATTTT
j_gene: TRBJ2-7; v_gene: TRBV2; d_gene: TRBD2; abundance: .; CDR3aa: CATLAVGREWNEQYF; CDR3nt: TGTGCCACCCTCGCCGTGGGGCGGGAGTGGAACGAGCAGTACTTC
j_gene: TRBJ1-3; v_gene: TRBV30; d_gene: .; abundance: .; CDR3aa: CAWSDGLGNTIYF; CDR3nt: TGTGCCTGGAGTGATGGGCTTGGAAACACCATATATTTT
j_gene: TRBJ1-3; v_gene: TRBV28; d_gene: TRBD1; abundance: .; CDR3aa: CASSSSTGGPSGNTIYF; CDR3nt: TGTGCCAGCAGTTCCTCGACAGGGGGCCCCTCTGGAAACACCATATATTTT
j_gene: TRBJ2-1; v_gene: TRBV6-1; d_gene: .; abundance: .; CDR3aa: CASSDQGITYNEQFF; CDR3nt: TGTGCCAGCAGTGATCAGGGAATTACCTACAATGAGCAGTTCTTC
j_gene: TRBJ2-7; v_gene: TRBV7-2; d_gene: .; abundance: .; CDR3aa: CASSPGQTRDEQYF; CDR3nt: TGTGCCAGCAGCCCCGGACAGACCCGTGACGAGCAGTACTTC
j_gene: TRBJ1-4; v_gene: TRBV10-3; d_gene: TRBD1; abundance: .; CDR3aa: CAIRTGPLGEKLFF; CDR3nt: TGTGCCATACGGACAGGCCCATTGGGTGAAAAACTGTTTTTT
j_gene: TRBJ1-2; v_gene: TRBV28; d_gene: .; abundance: .; CDR3aa: CASSPPQLLSYTF; CDR3nt: TGTGCCAGCAGTCCCCCGCAGCTACTAAGCTACACCTTC
j_gene: TRBJ1-3; v_gene: TRBV2; d_gene: .; abundance: .; CDR3aa: CASSGTGTNPGNTIYF; CDR3nt: TGTGCCAGCAGTGGCACGGGTACGAATCCTGGAAACACCATATATTTT
j_gene: TRBJ2-1; v_gene: TRBV5-1; d_gene: .; abundance: .; CDR3aa: CASSFFQGYNEQFF; CDR3nt: TGCGCCAGCAGCTTTTTCCAGGGTTACAATGAGCAGTTCTTC
j_gene: TRBJ2-5; v_gene: TRBV7-8; d_gene: .; abundance: .; CDR3aa: CASSVSQGRETQYF; CDR3nt: TGTGCCAGCAGCGTGTCCCAGGGAAGAGAGACCCAGTACTTC
j_gene: TRBJ2-1; v_gene: TRBV5-3; d_gene: .; abundance: .; CDR3aa: CARSGEDRGSYEQFF; CDR3nt: TGTGCCAGAAGCGGAGAAGACCGCGGATCCTATGAGCAGTTCTTC
j_gene: TRBJ2-7; v_gene: TRBV27; d_gene: .; abundance: .; CDR3aa: CASSLRDGVSYEQYF; CDR3nt: TGTGCCAGCAGTTTACGAGATGGAGTTTCCTACGAGCAGTACTTC
j_gene: TRBJ1-4; v_gene: TRBV6-1; d_gene: .; abundance: .; CDR3aa: CASSEAYGNEKLFF; CDR3nt: TGTGCCAGCAGTGAAGCCTACGGGAATGAAAAACTGTTTTTT
j_gene: TRBJ1-1; v_gene: TRBV6-1; d_gene: .; abundance: .; CDR3aa: CASSFRTGLGTEAFF; CDR3nt: TGTGCCAGCAGCTTCCGTACAGGGTTGGGCACTGAAGCTTTCTTT
j_gene: TRBJ1-2; v_gene: TRBV7-3; d_gene: .; abundance: once; CDR3aa: CASSFRQGKNYGYTF; CDR3nt: TGTGCCAGCAGCTTCCGCCAGGGGAAGAACTATGGCTACACCTTC
j_gene: TRBJ2-1; v_gene: TRBV13; d_gene: TRBD1; abundance: .; CDR3aa: CASRWKGALYNEQFF; CDR3nt: TGTGCCAGCAGATGGAAGGGGGCGCTTTACAATGAGCAGTTCTTC
j_gene: TRBJ1-2; v_gene: TRBV6-5; d_gene: .; abundance: once; CDR3aa: CASSGAWDYGYTF; CDR3nt: TGTGCCAGCAGTGGGGCGTGGGACTATGGCTACACCTTC
j_gene: TRBJ2-2; v_gene: TRBV7-2; d_gene: TRBD2; abundance: .; CDR3aa: CASSSGLAGDFFAGELFF; CDR3nt: TGTGCCAGCAGCTCCGGACTAGCGGGGGATTTCTTCGCCGGGGAGCTGTTTTTT
j_gene: TRBJ1-1; v_gene: TRBV15; d_gene: .; abundance: .; CDR3aa: CATSPFRTENTEAFF; CDR3nt: TGTGCCACCAGCCCCTTTCGGACAGAGAACACTGAAGCTTTCTTT
j_gene: TRBJ2-1; v_gene: TRBV11-2; d_gene: TRBD1; abundance: once; CDR3aa: CASSSPQGALDNEQFF; CDR3nt: TGTGCCAGCAGCTCACCACAGGGGGCTCTCGACAATGAGCAGTTCTTC
j_gene: TRBJ2-1; v_gene: TRBV4-1; d_gene: TRBD2; abundance: .; CDR3aa: CASSQVGSGMQFF; CDR3nt: TGCGCCAGCAGCCAAGTGGGTAGCGGGATGCAGTTCTTC
j_gene: TRBJ1-3; v_gene: TRBV6-6; d_gene: .; abundance: .; CDR3aa: CASSYATGENTIYF; CDR3nt: TGTGCCAGCAGTTACGCCACAGGCGAAAACACCATATATTTT
j_gene: TRBJ2-3; v_gene: TRBV29-1; d_gene: .; abundance: .; CDR3aa: CSVERGLGAGDTQYF; CDR3nt: TGCAGCGTTGAAAGGGGGTTGGGGGCTGGAGATACGCAGTATTTT
j_gene: TRBJ2-1; v_gene: TRBV2; d_gene: .; abundance: .; CDR3aa: CASSRQESSYNEQFF; CDR3nt: TGTGCCAGCAGTCGACAGGAGAGCTCCTACAATGAGCAGTTCTTC
j_gene: TRBJ2-7; v_gene: TRBV6-5; d_gene: TRBD2; abundance: .; CDR3aa: CASSGGLAEIYEQYF; CDR3nt: TGTGCCAGCAGTGGGGGACTAGCGGAAATCTACGAGCAGTACTTC
j_gene: TRBJ1-2; v_gene: TRBV5-6; d_gene: TRBD1; abundance: .; CDR3aa: CASSPGQSGYTF; CDR3nt: TGTGCCAGCAGCCCGGGACAGTCTGGCTACACCTTC